The 18 T cell receptor beta chains given below trace back to one sample, sequenced in a study of T-cell reconstitution after alpha-beta-depleted transplantation in children. A library of TCRbeta sequences, prepared with unique molecular identifiers, was generated. TCRdb redid the calling of the PCR reads with MiXCR, one entry per CDR3 protein. The table records approximately 230,000 distinct CDR3 sequences, roughly a quarter of them present only once. Sequences were derived from PBMCs, mostly from graft donor cells, sampled 360 days after TCRalphabeta/CD19-depleted stem cell transplant. These receptors were taken from a female patient between 2 and 10 years old who had a stem cell transplant for congenital amegakaryocytic thrombocytopenia, so the T cells may come from the graft donor.

This clonotype was picked up a small number of times. This rearrangement joins TRBV5-1 to TRBJ1-1; TRBD1 aligns across 11 bases. This CDR3 region has 15 residues. V lost 4 bases and J lost 4; bases outside the gene matches: 6. From germline, CDR1 is SGHRS and CDR2 YFSETQ. CDR3 region: CASSPGQGASTEAFF. CDR3 coding DNA: TGCGCCAGCAGCCCCGGACAGGGGGCGAGCACTGAAGCTTTCTTT.

This chain links TRBV4-1 with TRBJ1-1; weak D call: TRBD1 (5 bases). Between the trimmed V and J ends, which lost 1 base and 0 bases, there was a span of 9 bases. The V gene's germline CDR1 is MGHRA and CDR2 YSYEKL. The CDR3 has 15 residues. The CDR3 nucleotides are TGCGCCAGCAGCCAAGGGACACTCATGAACACTGAAGCTTTCTTT. It is translated as CASSQGTLMNTEAFF.

V gene TRBV7-9 combines with J gene TRBJ2-4, with D unclear. The germline V and J ends were trimmed by 2 bases and 0 bases, with 14 bases remaining between them. This CDR3 contains 17 residues. The germline CDR1 and CDR2 sequences are SEHNR and FQNEAQ (reference sequence). CDR3 nucleotide sequence: TGTGCCAGCAGCTTATCGATCGAGACTCGAGCCAAAAACATTCAGTACTTC. Residues: CASSLSIETRAKNIQYF.

This clonotype has just one count. The J gene is TRBJ1-1, the V gene TRBV4-3; D unclear. The germline V and J ends were trimmed by 0 bases and 0 bases, with 8 bases remaining between them. Germline V CDR1 and CDR2: LGHNA, YSLEER. The CDR3 contains 15 residues. Here the CDR3 reads CASSQDWSMNTEAFF. The CDR3 nucleotides are TGCGCCAGCAGCCAAGACTGGAGCATGAACACTGAAGCTTTCTTT.

This clonotype has at least ten counts. V usage is TRBV6-6 and J usage is TRBJ1-3, with D hard to call. CDR3 length: 13 amino acids. In germline, CDR1 is MNHNY, CDR2 SVGAGI (reference sequence). The V and J ends lost 3 bases and 4 bases respectively, with 7 bases between them. The CDR3: CASSYPTGNTIYF. In nucleotides, the CDR3 is TGTGCCAGCAGTTATCCTACAGGAAACACCATATATTTT.

This clonotype was detected a few times. The chain has TRBV2 and TRBJ2-5; D is possibly TRBD1 (5 bases). Germline V gives CDR1 SNHLY, CDR2 FYNNEI. This CDR3 region has 16 residues. The V and J ends lost 6 bases and 0 bases respectively, with 17 bases between them. The CDR3 protein is CASSPLAGPYQETQYF. The CDR3 DNA follows: TGTGCCAGCAGCCCCCTGGCAGGGCCCTACCAAGAGACCCAGTACTTC.

The DNA of the CDR3 is TGTGCCAGCAGCTTTTTCAGGGGGGACGAGCAGTACTTC. It is translated as CASSFFRGDEQYF. The V gene is TRBV27, the J gene TRBJ2-7, with a possible D match to TRBD1 (7 bases). The CDR3 length is 13 residues. V dropped 6 bases and J dropped 5 bases, with 14 bases sitting between them. The germline V gene encodes CDR1 MNHEY and CDR2 SMNVEV (reference sequence).

This clonotype appeared once. The V gene is TRBV7-6, the J gene TRBJ2-2; 8 nucleotides line up with TRBD2. Trimming cost V 5 bases and J 4 bases; bases outside gene matches: 6. CDR1 is SGHVS and CDR2 is FNYEAQ in the germline V gene. The CDR3 is 15 residues long. The chain's CDR3 is CASSPGLGGTGELFF. The CDR3 DNA follows: TGTGCCAGCAGCCCGGGACTAGGGGGCACCGGGGAGCTGTTTTTT.

This chain connects TRBV6-1 to TRBJ1-2, with D unresolved. The CDR3 runs 14 residues. Per the germline V gene, CDR1 is MNHNS and CDR2 is SASEGT. V lost 3 bases and J lost 4, with 12 bases in between. The CDR3 sequence is CASSDLGGSYGYTF. Here the CDR3 DNA reads TGTGCCAGCAGTGACTTAGGCGGATCCTATGGCTACACCTTC.

The V call is TRBV4-3, the J call TRBJ2-3; D remains ambiguous. The CDR3 sequence is 16 residues long. CDR1 LGHNA and CDR2 YSLEER come from the germline V gene. V was pared by 1 base and J by 2 bases, with 13 bases between. CDR3 in amino acids: CASSQGSGVATDTQYF. The CDR3, as DNA: TGCGCCAGCAGCCAAGGTTCCGGAGTTGCCACAGATACGCAGTATTTT.

This clonotype occurred a few times. CDR3 DNA sequence: TGCAGTGCCTTACCGGGACAGGCAAATGAAAAACTGTTTTTT. Translating it yields CSALPGQANEKLFF. The chain has TRBV20-1 and TRBJ1-4, with 8 bases fitting TRBD1. The CDR3 is made up of 14 amino acids. Per the germline V gene, CDR1 is DFQATT and CDR2 is SNEGSKA (reference sequence). Germline trimming cut 6 bases from V and 5 bases from J; bases unmatched to any gene: 8.

This chain's CDR3 is CASSRVGEQFF. CDR3 nucleotides: TGTGCCAGCAGTCGTGTCGGTGAGCAGTTCTTC. V is TRBV6-1 and J is TRBJ2-1; D is uncertain. Germline-derived CDR1 and CDR2 are MNHNS and SASEGT. This CDR3 is built from 11 residues. V was cut by 5 bases and J by 9 bases, with 8 bases left in between.

The V gene is TRBV15, the J gene TRBJ2-5; 7 bases map to TRBD2. The V gene end was trimmed by 1 base and the J gene end by 3 bases; junction bases not matched to a gene: 8. The CDR3 spans 16 residues. Germline V gene lookup returns CDR1 LNHNV and CDR2 YYDKDF (reference sequence). The CDR3 sequence is CATSRVGSSGKETQYF. The CDR3 bases are TGTGCCACCAGCAGAGTAGGTTCTAGCGGAAAAGAGACCCAGTACTTC.

This chain joins TRBV20-1 and TRBJ1-1; D not resolved. There are 11 residues in the CDR3. The V gene's germline CDR1 is DFQATT and CDR2 SNEGSKA (reference sequence). Between the trimmed V and J ends, which lost 3 bases and 2 bases, there was a span of 4 bases. The CDR3 sequence is CSASANTEAFF. Here the CDR3 DNA reads TGCAGTGCTAGCGCCAACACTGAAGCTTTCTTT.

This clonotype was counted only a few times. The chain couples TRBV20-1 to TRBJ2-7, with TRBD2 matching 7 bases. The CDR3 sequence is 14 residues long. With V trimmed by 0 bases and J by 2 bases, 4 bases remained unmatched. The germline gives CDR1 DFQATT, CDR2 SNEGSKA (reference sequence). CDR3 region: CSARDPAGTYEQYF. In DNA form, the CDR3 reads TGCAGTGCTAGAGATCCAGCGGGGACCTACGAGCAGTACTTC.

A single count supports this clonotype. This chain connects TRBV14 to TRBJ2-7; 11 bases are a match to TRBD2. With 2 bases clipped from V and 2 bases from J, the junction kept 2 bases outside the gene matches. This CDR3 is built from 15 residues. Per the germline V gene, CDR1 is SGHDN and CDR2 is FVKESK. The DNA for the CDR3 is TGTGCCAGCAGCCAAATAGCGGGAGGGCCCTACGAGCAGTACTTC. Protein product: CASSQIAGGPYEQYF.

This chain uses TRBV20-1 with TRBJ2-5, with 9 nucleotides matching TRBD2. The germline CDR1 and CDR2 sequences are DFQATT and SNEGSKA (reference sequence). J lost 5 bases, V lost 3 bases, and 7 bases had no gene match. This CDR3 comprises 14 residues. Here the CDR3 reads CSASVGTSTETQYF. The CDR3 coding sequence is TGCAGTGCTAGCGTCGGGACTAGCACGGAGACCCAGTACTTC.

There are a few counts of this clonotype. This rearrangement joins TRBV2 to TRBJ2-1; D might be TRBD2 (6 bases). Germline V CDR1 and CDR2: SNHLY, FYNNEI. Trimming cost V 7 bases and J 6 bases, with 10 bases left between them. This CDR3 region has 12 residues. CDR3 residues: CASTVGGNEQFF. As DNA, the CDR3 is TGTGCCAGCACCGTGGGAGGCAATGAGCAGTTCTTC.